The T cell receptor (beta chain) under discussion was sequenced for a study of blood T cell repertoires in COVID-19. On the study more broadly: PBMCs, B-cell-depleted T cells, or T cells were the source of the cDNA or gDNA that made up the material.

Per germline, CDR1 MDHEN and CDR2 SYDVKM. V was clipped by 8 bases and J by 7 bases, with 12 bases between them. The CDR3 is 11 amino acids. Source study methods: Reference gene primer amplification in the assay estimated nucleated cell counts. The data were produced by immunoSEQ multiplex PCR, yet TCRdb's version contains in-frame clones alone and is incomplete. From that table come the V and J calls and clone size; the DNA was used to work out D and trimming. The top ten clones hold more than 0.7% of a sample with under 250,000 clones, 92% of them seen once. It was during active infection that Seattle patients were enrolled and then longitudinally followed.

The material sequenced was peripheral blood. This receptor was obtained from a man aged 60 to 69 with COVID-19, enrolled during active disease. This chain uses TRBV28 with TRBJ2-7; D might be TRBD1 (6 bases). The CDR3 spells CASRTAWEQYF. CDR3 nucleotides: TGTGCCAGCCGGACAGCCTGGGAGCAGTACTTC. The full variable domain, completed using reference TRBV28 and TRBJ2-7, is DVKVTQSSRYLVKRTGEKVFLECVQDMDHENMFWYRQDPGLGLRLIYFSYDVKMKEKGDIPEGYSVSREKKERFSLILESASTNQTSMYLCASRTAWEQYFGPGTRLTVT.